Shown below are 7 T cell receptor beta chains from a single sample sequenced in a study of blood T cell repertoires in COVID-19 (dated by TCRdb to 2020 to 2021). Preparation of the library involved the immunoSEQ multiplex PCR assay. TCRdb limited this immuneACCESS table to in-frame rearrangements with V and J called. A share of clones is missing; checked studies link under half to unresolved V genes, and the rest is unexplained. The table for this sample lists roughly 300,000 clones; less than 90% of them were counted only once. Approximately 12% of the sample is held by the ten biggest clonotypes. The specimen sequenced was peripheral blood. All receptors come from a woman aged 25-40 years with COVID-19, enrolled during active disease.

The CDR3 nucleotides are TGTGCCAGCAGTTTCTTGGACAGGGGGACTGAAGCTTTCTTT. Translation: CASSFLDRGTEAFF. The chain is built from TRBV28 and TRBJ1-1, with 10 nucleotides matching TRBD1. The germline V gene encodes CDR1 MDHEN and CDR2 SYDVKM. CDR3 length: 14 amino acids. V shed 3 bases and J 5 bases; nucleotides not matched to a gene: 3.

V usage is TRBV4-1 and J usage is TRBJ2-7; TRBD2 agrees at 9 bases. Germline CDR1 is MGHRA and CDR2 is YSYEKL. The CDR3 covers 16 residues. V dropped 4 bases and J dropped 3; count of bases not matched to a gene: 10. The CDR3 loop reads CASSPPTSGGYYEQYF. CDR3 coding DNA: TGCGCCAGCAGCCCCCCCACGAGCGGGGGGTACTACGAGCAGTACTTC.

V and J are TRBV29-1 and TRBJ2-3; D uncertain. Trimming cost V 7 bases and J 1 base, with 15 bases left between them. The CDR3 consists of 14 residues. The germline V gene encodes CDR1 SQVTM and CDR2 ANQGSEA. This CDR3 is CSAKERIGTDTQYF. The DNA of the CDR3 is TGCAGCGCCAAGGAGCGAATCGGCACAGATACGCAGTATTTT.

There are a few counts of this clone. CDR3 sequence reads: CASSPGGDTQYF. The CDR3 DNA reads as TGTGCCAGCAGCCCGGGGGGGGATACGCAGTATTTT. The rearrangement links TRBV14 to TRBJ2-3; 8 positions agree with TRBD2. V was clipped by 4 bases and J by 6 bases; unmatched bases: 0. CDR1 and CDR2 from the germline V gene are SGHDN and FVKESK. The CDR3 has 12 residues.

J is TRBJ2-3 and V is TRBV5-1, with 9 bases identical to TRBD2. The CDR3 is 16 amino acids. V was clipped by 0 bases and J by 5 bases; unmatched bases: 7. Per germline, CDR1 SGHRS and CDR2 YFSETQ. The CDR3 spells CASSLAGGSGGDTQYF. The CDR3 DNA sequence: TGCGCCAGCAGCTTGGCCGGCGGTAGCGGGGGAGATACGCAGTATTTT.

This clone was recorded many times. The gene calls are TRBV18 and TRBJ1-1, with a possible D match to TRBD1 (6 bases). From germline, CDR1 is KGHSH and CDR2 LQKENI. Trimming removed 3 bases from V and 6 bases from J, with 14 bases in between. The CDR3 runs 14 residues. CDR3 in DNA: TGTGCCAGCTCACCCTCGTTGAGGACAGCTGAAGCTTTCTTT. This sequence encodes CASSPSLRTAEAFF.

CDR3 in DNA: TGTGCCAGCAGCTTACCTGGGACAGGGAATGAAGAGCAGTACTTC. Its protein product is CASSLPGTGNEEQYF. V gene TRBV7-9 combines with J gene TRBJ2-7; 9 positions agree with TRBD1. The J segment lost 7 bases and the V segment lost 2 bases, leaving 9 bases of the junction unmatched. Germline V CDR1 and CDR2: SEHNR, FQNEAQ (reference sequence). This CDR3 is 15 amino acids long.